This T cell receptor (beta chain) was obtained from a study of CD8+ T cells in alopecia areata. Study context: Those treated were given oral tofacitinib at 5 to 10 mg twice daily. Study-wide results and limits: Lesional scalp displayed greater clonality than normal scalp, most notably in alopecia totalis/universalis. Possibly as an HLA-related effect, TCR sharing across patients appeared less clear than in mice.

RNA, once extracted, was reverse transcribed into cDNA for use as the sequencing template. Here immunoSEQ multiplex PCR was the method, and the copy in TCRdb shows in-frame clones only, minus some. The table lists 100,000 to 150,000 clones, roughly 54% of them singletons. Note on this clone: Its antigen is not known.

The sequence was obtained from a human donor with alopecia areata. The sample consisted of CD4+ T cells sorted from blood, taken at week 0.

Here the CDR3 DNA reads TGTGCCAGCAGTCCAGGAGGGGACACTGAAGCTTTCTTT. It is translated as CASSPGGDTEAFF. The chain recombines TRBV6-1 with TRBJ1-1; D is possibly TRBD1 (5 bases). The CDR3 runs 13 residues. Germline V CDR1 and CDR2: MNHNS, SASEGT. Trimming removed 5 bases from V and 3 bases from J, with 10 bases in between.